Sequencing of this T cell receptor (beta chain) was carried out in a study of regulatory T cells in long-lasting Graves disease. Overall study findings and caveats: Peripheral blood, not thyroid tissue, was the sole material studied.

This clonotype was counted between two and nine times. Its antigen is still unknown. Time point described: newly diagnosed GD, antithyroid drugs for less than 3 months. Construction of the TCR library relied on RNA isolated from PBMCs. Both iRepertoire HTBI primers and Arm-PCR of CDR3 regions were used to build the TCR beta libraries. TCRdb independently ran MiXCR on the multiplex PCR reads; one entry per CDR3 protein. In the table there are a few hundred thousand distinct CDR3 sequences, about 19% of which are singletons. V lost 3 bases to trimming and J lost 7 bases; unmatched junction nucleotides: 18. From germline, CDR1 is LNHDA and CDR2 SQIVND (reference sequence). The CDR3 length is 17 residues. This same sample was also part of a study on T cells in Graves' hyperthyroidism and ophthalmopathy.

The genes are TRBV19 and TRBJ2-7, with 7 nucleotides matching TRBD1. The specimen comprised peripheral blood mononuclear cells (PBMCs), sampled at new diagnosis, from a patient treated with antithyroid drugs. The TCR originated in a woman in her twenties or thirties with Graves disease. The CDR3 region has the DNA TGTGCCAGTAGTATTCGACAGGGCAGCCTCTCCTCGAGGGAGCAGTACTTC. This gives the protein CASSIRQGSLSSREQYF.